This T cell receptor beta chain was recorded in a study of regulatory T cells in long-lasting Graves disease (dated by TCRdb to about 2021). About the study as a whole: Persistent Graves' disease was defined as persistently positive TSH receptor autoantibodies together with antithyroid drug treatment for over 5 years. Persistent Graves' disease patients were compared with newly diagnosed Graves' disease patients by peripheral blood TCR sequencing and RNA sequencing. The study was registered as a clinical trial and conducted in China. A total of roughly 33 samples were covered by TCR sequencing, comprising 13 persistent and 20 or so newly diagnosed Graves' disease patients. In the clinical cohort, patients with persistent Graves' disease had used antithyroid drugs for an average of roughly ten years. What the authors observed across the whole study: Persistent Graves' disease patients showed lower TCR Shannon entropy and fewer highly expanded clones than newly diagnosed patients, suggesting clonal expansion. The authors acknowledged the small sample size as a limitation that may reduce accuracy. Peripheral blood alone was examined, since thyroid tissue, which constituted the primary lesion, could not be accessed. A larger number of public clonotypes was shared among persistent patients (approximately 2,500) than among newly diagnosed patients (roughly 970). Only the TCR beta chain was sequenced and analyzed. TRBV28, TRBJ1-2 and TRBJ2-5 were preferentially used in persistent disease, while TRBV20-1 and TRBJ2-1 were favored in newly diagnosed disease.

Reading the label with the study, this specimen's time point is: persistent/refractory GD, antithyroid drugs over 5 years with positive TRAb. For both TCR sequencing and RNA sequencing, RNA was extracted from PBMCs in TRIzol. The diagnosis of Graves' disease was made according to American Thyroid Association guidelines. Patients for the study were recruited at an endocrinology department in Xi'an, China. From each patient, nine milliliters of peripheral blood was collected into an EDTA anticoagulant tube. Ficoll Paque Plus density gradient separation was used to isolate PBMCs, and no additional T cell sorting was done. An Agilent 2100 Bioanalyzer and agarose gel were used to assess RNA quality, and a NanoDrop 2000 was used to measure RNA concentration. Library prep was done by multiplex PCR. The instrument given in TCRdb is Illumina HiSeq 4000. CDR3 regions were amplified by Arm-PCR with iRepertoire HTBI primers to construct TCR beta libraries. Before sequencing, the PCR products underwent gel purification. Per the source publication's procedure: A total of around 59 TRBV and 14 TRBJ segments were identified across samples and were used for gene usage analysis of CDR3 amino acid clonotypes. COPE and FqMerger were used to merge the filtered high-quality paired reads into contigs. Contigs were aligned with BLAST to IMGT TRBV, TRBD and TRBJ reference genes, and CDR3 was defined per IMGT. Highly expanded clones were defined as clonotypes with a frequency above 0.1%. Repertoire diversity was measured by Shannon entropy, and V-J evenness by the Gini coefficient. Clonotypes shared by more than one individual were considered public. Clones were called with MiXCR by TCRdb after fastp trimmed the public reads at Q25, and only in-frame beta chains were retained. CDR3 protein duplicates are merged, each entry listing the most common genes and DNA. V and J calls and clone size were set by TCRdb, not the authors. The sample has approximately 290,000 distinct CDR3 sequences on record, around 21% of them singletons. The top ten clones comprise roughly 50% of the sample.

This clonotype was picked up a small number of times. It has no known antigen specificity. Base qualities are not recorded, but no much larger clone differs from it by a single base. Spanning cysteine to phenylalanine, the CDR3 consists of 13 amino acids. Only the CDR3 DNA is retained, 39 bases long and in frame from the first base. Reading the germline V gene (reference sequence) gives CDR1 SGHKS and CDR2 YYEKEE. Trimming removed 4 bases from V and 8 bases from J; the gene matches leave 6 bases unexplained. The sequence came from a female donor with Graves disease. This sample comprised peripheral blood mononuclear cells (PBMCs), obtained when the disease was refractory, from a patient treated with antithyroid drugs. The chain is assembled from TRBV5-5 and TRBJ1-5, with 7 middle bases fitting TRBD1. The CDR3 region: CASSLGQVEPQHF. Read as DNA, the sequence is TGTGCCAGCAGCCTCGGACAGGTAGAGCCCCAGCATTTT.